This T cell receptor beta chain stems from a study of blood T cell repertoires in COVID-19. Study-wide background: Spain, Italy and the United States supplied samples that represented acute and convalescent COVID-19.

CDR3 length: 13 amino acids. Germline V gives CDR1 MNHEY, CDR2 SVGAGI. The ends were cut back, 10 bases at V and 14 bases at J, with 21 bases in the middle. Per the original methods: Amplification of reference gene primers was used by the study to estimate nucleated cell counts. Assay: immunoSEQ multiplex PCR; the TCRdb copy retains only in-frame clones and omits some. From that table come the V and J calls and clone size; the DNA was used to work out D and trimming. This table has more than 90,000 clones, around 87% appearing once. The specimen was peripheral blood. The rearrangement uses TRBV6-5 and TRBJ1-6; possibly TRBD1 for D (6 bases). The TCR originated in a woman in her 30s with acute or convalescent COVID-19. In nucleotides, the CDR3 is TGTGCCAACCGACCAGGGGATGGTTTGACCCTCCACTTT. Translating it yields CANRPGDGLTLHF.